Below are 2 T cell receptor beta chains sequenced from a single sample in a study of CD8+CD57+ T cells in acquired aplastic anemia. Genomic DNA acted as the template from which TCR beta VDJ combination and CDR3 sequence profiling were carried out. TCRdb analysed the reads with MiXCR anew, one entry per CDR3 protein. The profile shows some 200,000 distinct CDR3 sequences, 34% of them singletons. The sample taken for sequencing was sorted CD4+, CD8+, or CD8+CD57+ T cells (not recorded which) from PBMCs. The receptors were gathered from a human donor in good health, serving as a control.

V gene TRBV5-1 combines with J gene TRBJ1-1, with 10 bases matching TRBD1. Losses at the gene ends were 5 bases for V and 0 bases for J; bases not matched to a gene: 7. The CDR3 has 16 residues. Germline CDR1 and CDR2: SGHRS and YFSETQ. The CDR3 loop is CASSLGTGALNTEAFF. Written as DNA, the CDR3 is TGCGCCAGCAGTCTTGGGACAGGGGCTCTGAACACTGAAGCTTTCTTT.

This chain links TRBV10-3 with TRBJ1-2; 9 bases line up with TRBD1. Germline trimming cut 10 bases from V and 8 bases from J; bases unmatched to any gene: 14. The CDR3 runs 14 residues. CDR1 ENHRY and CDR2 SYGVKD come from the germline V gene. CDR3 nucleotide sequence: TGTGCCACACACGGGACAGGGCTAAGGTGCGGCTACACCTTC. It codes for CATHGTGLRCGYTF.